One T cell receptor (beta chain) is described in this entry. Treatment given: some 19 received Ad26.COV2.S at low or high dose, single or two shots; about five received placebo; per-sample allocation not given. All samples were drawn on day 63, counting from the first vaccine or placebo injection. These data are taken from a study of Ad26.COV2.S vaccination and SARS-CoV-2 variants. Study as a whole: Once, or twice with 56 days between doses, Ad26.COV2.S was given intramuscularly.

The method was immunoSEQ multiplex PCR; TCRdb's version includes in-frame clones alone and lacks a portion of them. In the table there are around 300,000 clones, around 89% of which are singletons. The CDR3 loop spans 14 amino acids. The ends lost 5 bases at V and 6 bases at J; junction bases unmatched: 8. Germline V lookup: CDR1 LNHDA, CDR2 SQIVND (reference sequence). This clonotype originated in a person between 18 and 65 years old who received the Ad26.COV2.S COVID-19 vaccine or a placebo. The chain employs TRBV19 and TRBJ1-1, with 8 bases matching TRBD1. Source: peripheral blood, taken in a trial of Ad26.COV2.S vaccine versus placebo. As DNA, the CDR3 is TGTGCCAGTAGTCTCCACCAGGGGGCCGCTGAAGCTTTCTTT. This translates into CASSLHQGAAEAFF. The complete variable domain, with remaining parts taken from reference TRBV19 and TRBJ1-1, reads DGGITQSPKYLFRKEGQNVTLSCEQNLNHDAMYWYRQDPGQGLRLIYYSQIVNDFQKGDIAEGYSVSREKKESFPLTVTSAQKNPTAFYLCASSLHQGAAEAFFGQGTRLTVV.